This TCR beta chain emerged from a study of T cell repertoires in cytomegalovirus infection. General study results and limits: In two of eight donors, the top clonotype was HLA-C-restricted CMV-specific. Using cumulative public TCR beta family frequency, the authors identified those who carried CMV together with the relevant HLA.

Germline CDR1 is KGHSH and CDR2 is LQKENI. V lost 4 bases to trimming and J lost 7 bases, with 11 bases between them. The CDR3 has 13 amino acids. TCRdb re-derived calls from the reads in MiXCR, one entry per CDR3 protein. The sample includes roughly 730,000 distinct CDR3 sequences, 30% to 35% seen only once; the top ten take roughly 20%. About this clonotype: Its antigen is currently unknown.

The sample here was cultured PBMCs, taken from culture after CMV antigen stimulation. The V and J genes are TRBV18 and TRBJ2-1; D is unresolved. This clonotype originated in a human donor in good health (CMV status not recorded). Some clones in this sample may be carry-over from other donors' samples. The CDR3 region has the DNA TGTGCCAGCTCACTCTCCGAAGTTAATGAGCAGTTCTTC. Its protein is CASSLSEVNEQFF.